The TCR beta chain described here comes from a study of cytomegalovirus exposure and HLA in healthy donors. CDR1 and CDR2 (germline): WNHNN, SYGVQD (reference sequence). The CDR3 totals 16 residues. V lost 0 bases, J lost 1 base, and 11 bases lay in between. 60 Vbeta and 13 Jbeta primers were used in PCR. Generated by immunoSEQ multiplex PCR, the TCRdb table keeps only in-frame clones and is missing some. This sample has 210,000 or so clones, with around 89% found just once. Sequencing was performed on PBMCs. The source is a woman younger than 30 in good health and CMV-seronegative. The V and J genes are TRBV10-1 and TRBJ2-3; D might be TRBD1 (6 bases). CDR3 loop: CASSESRGSGTDTQYF. CDR3 nucleotide sequence: TGCGCCAGCAGTGAGTCGAGGGGGTCTGGCACAGATACGCAGTATTTT.